One sample yielded the 9 T cell receptor beta chains listed below, sequenced in a study of T cell responses to AZD1222 COVID-19 vaccine. Using immunoSEQ multiplex PCR, the repertoire was profiled, and TCRdb retains in-frame clones only, with some absent. The sample consists of about 120,000 clones, about nine tenths of them appearing once. Specimen: peripheral blood, collected on day 0 of AZD1222 vaccination. These TCRs come from an adult in good health.

The rearrangement uses TRBV7-2 and TRBJ2-3; the D is unclear. The CDR3 is 13 amino acids. The V gene's germline CDR1 is SGHTA and CDR2 FQGNSA. Between the trimmed V and J ends, which lost 2 bases and 5 bases, there was a span of 8 bases. The CDR3 nucleotides read TGTGCCAGCAGCTTAAGCCGAGGAGATACGCAGTATTTT. Translation: CASSLSRGDTQYF.

This clone was recorded once. The J gene is TRBJ2-3, the V gene TRBV7-2; D ambiguous. The V end lost 6 bases, the J end lost 4 bases, and 11 bases lay between the germline ends. Germline CDR1 is SGHTA and CDR2 is FQGNSA. There are 13 residues in the CDR3. The CDR3 spells CASRIGSADTQYF. CDR3 nucleotide sequence: TGTGCCAGCAGGATTGGGTCCGCAGATACGCAGTATTTT.

V and J are TRBV2 and TRBJ1-4, with a weak D call TRBD1 (6 bases). Germline V lookup: CDR1 SNHLY, CDR2 FYNNEI. This CDR3 is 14 amino acids long. The V and J ends lost 6 bases and 3 bases respectively, with 11 bases between them. CDR3 protein: CASSQGSANEKLFF. CDR3 in DNA: TGTGCCAGCAGCCAGGGGTCGGCTAATGAAAAACTGTTTTTT.

The chain is built from TRBV12-3 or TRBV12-4 and TRBJ1-1; the match to TRBD1 covers 8 bases. After removal of 6 bases from V and 6 bases from J, the junction contained 3 bases not matched to a gene. The CDR3 extends over 12 amino acids. The CDR3 nucleotides read TGTGCCAGCAGGGAGACAGGGGCTGAAGCTTTCTTT. Protein sequence: CASRETGAEAFF.

V usage is TRBV19 and J usage is TRBJ1-1; D is possibly TRBD1 (5 bases). Germline CDR1 is LNHDA and CDR2 is SQIVND (reference sequence). Trimming pared 5 bases from V and 3 bases from J, leaving 13 bases between. This CDR3 has 14 residues. CDR3 nucleotides: TGTGCCAGTAGTTTCGCAGGGCAGTACACTGAAGCTTTCTTT. Translated: CASSFAGQYTEAFF.

The chain uses TRBV19 and TRBJ1-5, with 8 bases identical to TRBD1. Germline assignment: CDR1 LNHDA and CDR2 SQIVND (reference sequence). V trimming: 7 bases; J trimming: 2 bases; junction bases outside the gene matches: 13. There are 17 residues in the CDR3. CDR3 region: CASTLLGAGGRNQPQHF. CDR3 bases: TGTGCCAGTACCCTACTAGGGGCAGGGGGCCGCAATCAGCCCCAGCATTTT. The whole variable domain, remainder taken from reference TRBV19 and TRBJ1-5, is DGGITQSPKYLFRKEGQNVTLSCEQNLNHDAMYWYRQDPGQGLRLIYYSQIVNDFQKGDIAEGYSVSREKKESFPLTVTSAQKNPTAFYLCASTLLGAGGRNQPQHFGDGTRLSIL.

The chain is built from TRBV5-1 and TRBJ1-2; no definite D call. Trimming pared 5 bases from V and 3 bases from J, leaving 17 bases between. Germline loops: CDR1 SGHRS, CDR2 YFSETQ. The CDR3 spans 15 residues. CDR3 bases: TGCGCCAGCAGACGCTTTTCGGACCGAGACTATGGCTACACCTTC. Translating gives CASRRFSDRDYGYTF. Filled out from reference TRBV5-1 and TRBJ1-2, the complete variable domain reads KAGVTQTPRYLIKTRGQQVTLSCSPISGHRSVSWYQQTPGQGLQFLFEYFSETQRNKGNFPGRFSGRQFSNSRSEMNVSTLELGDSALYLCASRRFSDRDYGYTFGSGTRLTVV.

CDR3 sequence (DNA): TGTGCCAGCAGCTCGTTAAAGGATAATTCACCCCTCCACTTT. Protein sequence: CASSSLKDNSPLHF. The chain combines TRBV5-5 with TRBJ1-6, with unresolved D. Looked up from germline, CDR1 is SGHKS and CDR2 is YYEKEE (reference sequence). V was trimmed by 3 bases and J by 5 bases, leaving 9 bases between them. CDR3 length: 14 amino acids. Combining the CDR3 with reference TRBV5-5 and TRBJ1-6 gives the whole variable domain DAGVTQSPTHLIKTRGQQVTLRCSPISGHKSVSWYQQVLGQGPQFIFQYYEKEERGRGNFPDRFSARQFPNYSSELNVNALLLGDSALYLCASSSLKDNSPLHFGNGTRLTVT.

The chain recombines TRBV11-2 with TRBJ1-6; D remains ambiguous. The length of the CDR3 is 13 residues. Germline V lookup: CDR1 SGHAT, CDR2 FQNNGV. Trimming left V 5 bases short and J 10 bases short, with 12 bases between. The CDR3 spells CASSLGGRSPLHF. CDR3 sequence (DNA): TGTGCCAGCAGCCTAGGCGGGAGGTCACCCCTCCACTTT.